The T cell receptor (beta chain) under discussion was sequenced for a study of response to subunit inactivated influenza vaccine. Whole-study results and caveats: Authors proposed each seasonal influenza vaccination draws in few new T cells.

MiXCR, run by TCRdb on the RT-PCR reads, gives a single entry per CDR3 protein. Of 650,000 to 700,000 distinct CDR3 sequences listed, less than 20% are singletons. A word on this clonotype: Its antigen is still unknown.

The CDR3 length is 14 residues. Trimming pared 6 bases from V and 6 bases from J, leaving 15 bases between. Germline V CDR1 and CDR2: MNHNS, SASEGT. The sequence was obtained from a man aged 50-59 years who received an inactivated influenza vaccine. This sample comprised PBMCs from blood, obtained approximately 13 days after vaccination. V gene TRBV6-1 combines with J gene TRBJ2-1; D perhaps matches TRBD2 (6 bases). In nucleotides, the CDR3 is TGTGCCAGCAGAGGTTACTGGGGGGTCAATGAGCAGTTCTTC. Translating gives CASRGYWGVNEQFF.